The clone carrying this T cell receptor beta chain was counted a few times. As yet, its antigen is unknown. The sample is drawn from a study of human T cells and chemical hapten exposure. Study in general: Diphenylcyclopropenone was administered weekly to the scalp of patients throughout the approximately 25-week study.

Broader study findings: Since the donors had alopecia, their immune response may not be the same as that of healthy people.

Original analysis: Counts of TCRs in each sample centred on a median of about 99,000 and extended from approximately 25,000 to 650,000. TCRdb reprocessed the RACE reads with MiXCR, giving one entry per CDR3 protein. TCRdb, rather than the study authors, made the V and J calls. The table shows about 85,000 distinct CDR3 sequences, with 9.5% to 13% occurring only once. The time point is: patch test 2, 6 weeks after DPC sensitization. Specified treatment: therapeutic diphenylcyclopropenone sensitization with weekly scalp DPC. The CDR3 runs 11 residues. Trimming took 6 bases from V and 5 from J, leaving 10 bases between them. Per germline, CDR1 SQVTM and CDR2 ANQGSEA.

Material: whole blood, obtained in connection with sensitization to the hapten diphenylcyclopropenone (DPC). The chain joins TRBV29-1 to TRBJ2-5, with no clear D. The source is a man aged 18 to 35 with alopecia areata. Some clones in this sample may be carry-over from other donors' samples. As DNA, the CDR3 is TGCAGCGTCGGTTCGGGCGAGACCCAGTACTTC. Amino acid sequence: CSVGSGETQYF.